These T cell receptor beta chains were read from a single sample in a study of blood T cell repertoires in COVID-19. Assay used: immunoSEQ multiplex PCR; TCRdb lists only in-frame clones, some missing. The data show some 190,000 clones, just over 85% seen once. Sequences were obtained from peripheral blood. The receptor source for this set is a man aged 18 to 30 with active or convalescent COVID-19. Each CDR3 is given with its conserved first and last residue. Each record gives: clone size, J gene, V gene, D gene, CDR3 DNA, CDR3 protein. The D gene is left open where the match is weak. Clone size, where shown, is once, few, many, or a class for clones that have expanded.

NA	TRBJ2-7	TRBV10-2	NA	TGCGCCAGCAGTGATCCACTAGCAGGGTACGAGCAGTACTTC	CASSDPLAGYEQYF
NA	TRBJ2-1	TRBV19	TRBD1	TGTGCCAGTACCCCCTTGCCCGGGACAGGGGGCTACAATGAGCAGTTCTTC	CASTPLPGTGGYNEQFF
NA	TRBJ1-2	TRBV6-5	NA	TGTGCCAGCAGTTATTCGGGGGGCAGGAACTATGGCTACACCTTC	CASSYSGGRNYGYTF
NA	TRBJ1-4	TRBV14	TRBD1	TGTGCCAGCAGCCAAATTACTGGGGACAGGGGACCAACTAATGAAAAACTGTTTTTT	CASSQITGDRGPTNEKLFF
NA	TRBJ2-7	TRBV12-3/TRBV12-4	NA	TGTGCCAGCAGTTCGAGGGACACCTACGAGCAGTACTTC	CASSSRDTYEQYF
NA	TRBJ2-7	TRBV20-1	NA	TGCAGTGCTAGTGGTTCGTTACAGGGGGGGACCTACGAGCAGTACTTC	CSASGSLQGGTYEQYF
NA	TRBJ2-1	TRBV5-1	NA	TGCGCCAGCAGCTCCACAGGGTTCTACAATGAGCAGTTCTTC	CASSSTGFYNEQFF
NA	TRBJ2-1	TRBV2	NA	TGTGCCAGCATTACCCTCCGATCCGGGATTCACAATGAGCAGTTCTTC	CASITLRSGIHNEQFF
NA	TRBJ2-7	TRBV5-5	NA	TGTGCCAGCAGCTTGGAAGAGGGAGCCTTCTACGAGCAGTACTTC	CASSLEEGAFYEQYF
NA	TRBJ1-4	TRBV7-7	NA	TGTGCCAGCAGCCCGGGACACTTGGGGGAAAAACTGTTTTTT	CASSPGHLGEKLFF
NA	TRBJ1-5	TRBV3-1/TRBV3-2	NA	TGTGCCAGCAGCCCGACAAAAAATAGCAATCAGCCCCAGCATTTT	CASSPTKNSNQPQHF
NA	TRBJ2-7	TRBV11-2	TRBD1	TGTGCCAGCAGCTTAGGCCCAAGAGACAGGGGACAGCAGTACTTC	CASSLGPRDRGQQYF
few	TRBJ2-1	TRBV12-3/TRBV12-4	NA	TGTGCCAGCAGTGGGTCCCTAGCCAATGAGCAGTTCTTC	CASSGSLANEQFF
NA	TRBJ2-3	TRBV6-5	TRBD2	TGTGCCAGCAGTTACTCGGTAGCGGGTGGAGATACGCAGTATTTT	CASSYSVAGGDTQYF
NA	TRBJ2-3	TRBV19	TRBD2	TGTGCCAGTAGTAGGGGACTAGCGGGAGCCACAGATACGCAGTATTTT	CASSRGLAGATDTQYF
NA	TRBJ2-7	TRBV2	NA	TGTGCCAGTACCGCTGGACAGCCATACGAGCAGTACTTC	CASTAGQPYEQYF
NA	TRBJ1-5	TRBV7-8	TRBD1	TGTGCCAGCAGCTTAGCAGGGGGCCACGGTCAGCCCCAGCATTTT	CASSLAGGHGQPQHF
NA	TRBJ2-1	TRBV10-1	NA	TGCGCCAGCAGTGAGTCGCTGGGGGCGGTCAATGAGCAGTTCTTC	CASSESLGAVNEQFF
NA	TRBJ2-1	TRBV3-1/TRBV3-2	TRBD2	TGTGCCAGCAGCCAGGCCGGGACTAGCTATTGGAATGAGCAGTTCTTC	CASSQAGTSYWNEQFF
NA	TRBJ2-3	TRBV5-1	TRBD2	TGCGCCAGCAGCCCCGTAGCGACCTCATGGGGGAGGGCCTCCGATACGCAGTATTTT	CASSPVATSWGRASDTQYF
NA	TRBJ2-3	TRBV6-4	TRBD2	TGTGCCAGCAGCCTAGCGGTCCAGGATACGCAGTATTTT	CASSLAVQDTQYF
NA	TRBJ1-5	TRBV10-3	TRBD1	TGTGCCATCAGAGGGACAGGTAGCAATCAGCCCCAGCATTTT	CAIRGTGSNQPQHF
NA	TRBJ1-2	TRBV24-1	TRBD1	TGTGCCACCAGTGACCTGACAGGGGGTGGCTACACCTTC	CATSDLTGGGYTF
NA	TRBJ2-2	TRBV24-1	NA	TGTGCCACGAGCTCAGGGGCCCGGGAGCTGTTTTTT	CATSSGARELFF
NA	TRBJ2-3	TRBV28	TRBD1	TGTGCCAGCTCCCCGGGACAGGGTCCAGATACGCAGTATTTT	CASSPGQGPDTQYF
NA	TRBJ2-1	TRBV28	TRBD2	TGTGCCAGCATCGGGACTAGACCCCGCTCACACAATGAGCAGTTCTTC	CASIGTRPRSHNEQFF
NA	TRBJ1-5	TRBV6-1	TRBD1	TGTGCCAGCAGTGTCCGGGGACAGGGTACACGCAATCAGCCCCAGCATTTT	CASSVRGQGTRNQPQHF
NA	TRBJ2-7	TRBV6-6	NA	TGTGCCAGCAGTTCGGGCTCCTACGAGCAGTACTTC	CASSSGSYEQYF
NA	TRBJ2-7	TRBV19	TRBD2	TGTGCCAGTAGTATTAAGCGGGACTACGAGCAGTACTTC	CASSIKRDYEQYF
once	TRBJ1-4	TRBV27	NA	TGTGCCAGCAAAGGGACCGCCGTGGGAGGCGAAAAACTGTTTTTT	CASKGTAVGGEKLFF
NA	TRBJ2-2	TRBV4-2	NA	TGTGCCAGCAGCCAAGTTCGGCAGGGCAACACCGGGGAGCTGTTTTTT	CASSQVRQGNTGELFF
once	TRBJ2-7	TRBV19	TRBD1	TGTGCCAGTAGTACAGCACAGGGGGCCCCCTACGAGCAGTACTTC	CASSTAQGAPYEQYF
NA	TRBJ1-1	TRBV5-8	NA	TGTGCCAGCAGCCCCTTTGGGGCTGGGGGGGAAACTGAAGCTTTCTTT	CASSPFGAGGETEAFF
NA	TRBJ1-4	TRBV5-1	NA	TGCGCCAGCAGCTCCGGGACAACTGGGGAGAAACTGTTTTTT	CASSSGTTGEKLFF
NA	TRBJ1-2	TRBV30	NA	TGTGCCTGGATGGGTACAGGGAGCTATGGCTACACCTTC	CAWMGTGSYGYTF
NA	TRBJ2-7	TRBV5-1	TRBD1	TGCGCCAGCAGTTCTGGGACAGGCAACGAGCAGTACTTC	CASSSGTGNEQYF
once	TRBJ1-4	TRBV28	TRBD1	TGTGCCAGCAGACTCAGAAAATGGGGACAGGTATTCACAGAACTGTTTTTT	CASRLRKWGQVFTELFF
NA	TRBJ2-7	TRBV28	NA	TGTGCCAGCAGTCCCTTAGCGACTACCTACGAGCAGTACTTC	CASSPLATTYEQYF
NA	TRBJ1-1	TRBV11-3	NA	TGTGCCAGCAGCGGCCGGAACACTGAAGCTTTCTTT	CASSGRNTEAFF
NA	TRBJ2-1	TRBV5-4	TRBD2	TGTGCCAGCAGCTTGGGGGGAACTAGCGGGAGGGCCAGAAATGAGCAGTTCTTC	CASSLGGTSGRARNEQFF
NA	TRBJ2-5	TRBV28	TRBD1	TGTGCCAGCAGTCCCCGGACAGGATACCAAGAGACCCAGTACTTC	CASSPRTGYQETQYF
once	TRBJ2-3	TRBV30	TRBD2	TGTGCCTGGAGTATTAGCGGGATCGTTTCAGATACGCAGTATTTT	CAWSISGIVSDTQYF
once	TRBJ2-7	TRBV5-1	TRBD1	TGCGCCAGCAGCTTTTCGGGACAGGGATCCTACGAGCAGTACTTC	CASSFSGQGSYEQYF
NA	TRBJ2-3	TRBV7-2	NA	TGTGCCAGCAGCTTAGACAGCCCTAGCACAGATACGCAGTATTTT	CASSLDSPSTDTQYF
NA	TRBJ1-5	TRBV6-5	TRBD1	TGTGCCAGCAGTTACACGGACAGGGATAGAGATCAGCCCCAGCATTTT	CASSYTDRDRDQPQHF
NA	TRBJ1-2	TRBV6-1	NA	TGTGCCAGCAGTGAACCGGCAGGGACTCAATGGGCTAACTATGGCTACACCTTC	CASSEPAGTQWANYGYTF
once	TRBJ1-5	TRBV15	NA	TGTGCCACCAGCAGAGATGCAGTGTGGGCACCCGAGCATTTT	CATSRDAVWAPEHF
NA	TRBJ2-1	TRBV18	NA	TGTGCCAGCTCATTCGTCGTACCGGGGGATGAGCAGTTCTTC	CASSFVVPGDEQFF
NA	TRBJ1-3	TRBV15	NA	TGTGCCACCAGCAGAGATATGGGGGGGCTCTCTGGAAACACCATATATTTT	CATSRDMGGLSGNTIYF
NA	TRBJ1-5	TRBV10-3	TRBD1	TGTGCCATCAGCTCACAGGGGGATCAGCCCCAGCATTTT	CAISSQGDQPQHF
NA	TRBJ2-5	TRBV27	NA	TGTGCCAGCAGTGCGGGACTCCCCGGGGAGACCCAGTACTTC	CASSAGLPGETQYF
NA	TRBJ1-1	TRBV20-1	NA	TGCAGTGTCAGGGCCACTGAAGCTTTCTTT	CSVRATEAFF
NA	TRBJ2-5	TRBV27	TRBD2	TGTGCCAGCAGTTTCCGGACTAGCGGGAGCAAAGAGACCCAGTACTTC	CASSFRTSGSKETQYF
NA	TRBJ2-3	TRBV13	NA	TGTGCCAGCAGCCGACCGTTGGGCGGGACAGATACGCAGTATTTT	CASSRPLGGTDTQYF
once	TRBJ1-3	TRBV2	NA	TGTGCCAGCCGGGTCGAGGGCACCATATATTTT	CASRVEGTIYF
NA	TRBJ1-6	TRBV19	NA	TGTGCCAGTAGCGATCCAGGGTTACCCCTCCACTTT	CASSDPGLPLHF
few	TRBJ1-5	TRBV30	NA	TGTGCCTGGGAGCAGGGAGGGGGTCAGCCCCAGCATTTT	CAWEQGGGQPQHF
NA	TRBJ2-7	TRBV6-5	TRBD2	TGTGCCAGCAGCCGCGGGATAGCGGGAGGCGAGCAGTACTTC	CASSRGIAGGEQYF
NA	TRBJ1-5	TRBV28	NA	TGTGCCAGCAGTCCGATGGGGGGTTGGTATCAGCCCCAGCATTTT	CASSPMGGWYQPQHF